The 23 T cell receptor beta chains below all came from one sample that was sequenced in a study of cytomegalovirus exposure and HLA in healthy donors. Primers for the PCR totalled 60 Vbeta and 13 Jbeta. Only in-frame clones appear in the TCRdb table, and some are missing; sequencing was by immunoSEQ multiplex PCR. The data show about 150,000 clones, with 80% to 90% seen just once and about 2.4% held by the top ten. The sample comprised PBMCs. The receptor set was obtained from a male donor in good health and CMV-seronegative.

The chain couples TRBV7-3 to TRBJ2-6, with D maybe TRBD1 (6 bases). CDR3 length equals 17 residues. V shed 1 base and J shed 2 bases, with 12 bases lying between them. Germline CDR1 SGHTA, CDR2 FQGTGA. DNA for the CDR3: TGTGCCAGCAGCTTAAACGCAGGGGCAACTGGGGCCAACGTCCTGACTTTC. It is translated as CASSLNAGATGANVLTF.

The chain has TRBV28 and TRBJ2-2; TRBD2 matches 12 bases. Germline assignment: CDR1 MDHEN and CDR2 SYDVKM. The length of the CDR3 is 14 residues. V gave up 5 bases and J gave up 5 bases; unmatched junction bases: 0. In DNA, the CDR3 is TGTGCCAGCAGTCTAGCGGGGGGGACCGGGGAGCTGTTTTTT. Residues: CASSLAGGTGELFF.

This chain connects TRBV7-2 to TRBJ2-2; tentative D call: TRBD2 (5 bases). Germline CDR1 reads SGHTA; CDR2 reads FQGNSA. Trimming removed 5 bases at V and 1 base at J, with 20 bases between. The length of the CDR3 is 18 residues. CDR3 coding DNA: TGTGCCAGCAGCCCCGCCTCACTAGGTTTTCGGAACACCGGGGAGCTGTTTTTT. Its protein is CASSPASLGFRNTGELFF. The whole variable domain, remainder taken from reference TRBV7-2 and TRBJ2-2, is GAGVSQSPSNKVTEKGKDVELRCDPISGHTALYWYRQSLGQGLEFLIYFQGNSAPDKSGLPSDRFSAERTGGSVSTLTIQRTQQEDSAVYLCASSPASLGFRNTGELFFGEGSRLTVL.

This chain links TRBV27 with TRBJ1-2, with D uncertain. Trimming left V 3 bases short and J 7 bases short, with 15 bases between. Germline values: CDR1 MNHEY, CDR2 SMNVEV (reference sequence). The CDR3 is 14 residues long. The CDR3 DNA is TGTGCCAGCAGTTTCATGGGCAGGTTCGGTGGCTACACCTTC. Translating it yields CASSFMGRFGGYTF.

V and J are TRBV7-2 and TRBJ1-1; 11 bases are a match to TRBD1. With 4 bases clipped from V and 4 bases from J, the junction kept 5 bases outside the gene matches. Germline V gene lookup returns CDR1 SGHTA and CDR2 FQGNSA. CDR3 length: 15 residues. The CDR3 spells CASSSDRGRITEAFF. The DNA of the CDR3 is TGTGCCAGCAGCTCGGACAGGGGGCGGATCACTGAAGCTTTCTTT.

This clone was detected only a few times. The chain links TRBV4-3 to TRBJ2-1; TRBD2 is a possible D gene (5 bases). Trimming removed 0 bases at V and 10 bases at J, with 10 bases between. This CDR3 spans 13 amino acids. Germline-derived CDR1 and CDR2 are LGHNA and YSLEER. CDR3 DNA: TGCGCCAGCAGCCAAGATCGGGGTGGGGAGCAGTTCTTC. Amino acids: CASSQDRGGEQFF.

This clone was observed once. CDR3 DNA sequence: TGTGCCAGCAGATGGACAGGGCCCCAAGAGACCCAGTACTTC. This translates into CASRWTGPQETQYF. V usage is TRBV2 and J usage is TRBJ2-5; 8 bases are a match to TRBD1. The germline gives CDR1 SNHLY, CDR2 FYNNEI. CDR3 length: 14 residues. After removal of 6 bases from V and 1 base from J, the junction contained 4 bases not matched to a gene. Full variable domain (missing parts from reference TRBV2 and TRBJ2-5): EPEVTQTPSHQVTQMGQEVILRCVPISNHLYFYWYRQILGQKVEFLVSFYNNEISEKSEIFDDQFSVERPDGSNFTLKIRSTKLEDSAMYFCASRWTGPQETQYFGPGTRLLVL.

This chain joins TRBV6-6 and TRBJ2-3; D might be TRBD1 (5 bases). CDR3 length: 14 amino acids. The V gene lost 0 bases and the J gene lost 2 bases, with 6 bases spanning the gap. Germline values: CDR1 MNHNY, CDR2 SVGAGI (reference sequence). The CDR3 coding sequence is TGTGCCAGCAGTTACTCAGGGGCCACAGATACGCAGTATTTT. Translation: CASSYSGATDTQYF.

The DNA of the CDR3 is TGTGCCAGCAGGCTTCCTCCAGGCCAAAGCACAGATACGCAGTATTTT. Residues: CASRLPPGQSTDTQYF. The gene calls are TRBV5-4 and TRBJ2-3; D remains ambiguous. The CDR3 contains 16 residues. V gave up 5 bases and J gave up 0 bases, with 16 bases separating them. CDR1 and CDR2 from the germline V gene are SGHNT and YYREEE (reference sequence).

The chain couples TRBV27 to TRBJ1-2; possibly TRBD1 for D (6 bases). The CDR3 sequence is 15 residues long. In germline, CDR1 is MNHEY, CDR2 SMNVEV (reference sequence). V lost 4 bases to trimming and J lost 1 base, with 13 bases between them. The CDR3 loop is CASSSFLDSNYGYTF. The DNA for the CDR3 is TGTGCCAGCAGTTCGTTCCTGGACAGTAACTATGGCTACACCTTC.

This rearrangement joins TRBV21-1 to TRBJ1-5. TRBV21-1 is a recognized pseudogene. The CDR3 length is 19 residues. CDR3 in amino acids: CASSERGSRGALGNQPQHF. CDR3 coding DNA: TGTGCCAGCAGCGAAAGGGGGTCGCGGGGGGCATTGGGCAATCAGCCCCAGCATTTT.

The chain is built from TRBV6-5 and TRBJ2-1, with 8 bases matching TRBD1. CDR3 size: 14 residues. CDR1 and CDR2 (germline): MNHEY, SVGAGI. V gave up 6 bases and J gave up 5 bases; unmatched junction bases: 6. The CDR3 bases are TGTGCCAGCAGAAAACAGGGGGTCAACAATGAGCAGTTCTTC. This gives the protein CASRKQGVNNEQFF.

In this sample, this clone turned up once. The chain's CDR3 is CASSGTGIGEGYTF. CDR3 DNA sequence: TGTGCCAGCAGTGGGACAGGGATAGGGGAAGGCTACACCTTC. The V and J genes are TRBV2 and TRBJ1-2; the match to TRBD1 covers 8 bases. Germline V gene sequence: CDR1 SNHLY, CDR2 FYNNEI. Trimming took 4 bases from V and 8 from J; bases not matched to a gene: 9. The CDR3 sequence is 14 residues long.

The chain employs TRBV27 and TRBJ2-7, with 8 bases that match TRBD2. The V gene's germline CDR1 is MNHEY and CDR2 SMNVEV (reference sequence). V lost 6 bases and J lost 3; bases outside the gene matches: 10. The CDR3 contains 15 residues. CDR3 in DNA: TGTGCCAGCAGCTCCCTGCGGACTAGCAGCTACGAGCAGTACTTC. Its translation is CASSSLRTSSYEQYF.

The CDR3 sequence is CASSQRGTGWNTDTQYF. In DNA, the CDR3 is TGTGCCAGCAGCCAGAGGGGGACGGGGTGGAACACAGATACGCAGTATTTT. The chain links TRBV7-9 to TRBJ2-3, with D possibly TRBD1 on 6 matching bases. The V and J ends lost 5 bases and 2 bases respectively, with 20 bases between them. Germline V CDR1 and CDR2: SEHNR, FQNEAQ (reference sequence). This CDR3 has 17 residues. The complete variable domain, with remaining parts taken from reference TRBV7-9 and TRBJ2-3, reads DTGVSQNPRHKITKRGQNVTFRCDPISEHNRLYWYRQTLGQGPEFLTYFQNEAQLEKSRLLSDRFSAERPKGSFSTLEIQRTEQGDSAMYLCASSQRGTGWNTDTQYFGPGTRLTVL.

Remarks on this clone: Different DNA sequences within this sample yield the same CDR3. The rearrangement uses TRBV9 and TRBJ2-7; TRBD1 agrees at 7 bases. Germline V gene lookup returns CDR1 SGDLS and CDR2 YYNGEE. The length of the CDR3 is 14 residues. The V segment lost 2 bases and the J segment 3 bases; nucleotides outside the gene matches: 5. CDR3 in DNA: TGTGCCAGCAGCGTCGCGCCAGGGGGCTACGAGCAGTACTTC. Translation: CASSVAPGGYEQYF.

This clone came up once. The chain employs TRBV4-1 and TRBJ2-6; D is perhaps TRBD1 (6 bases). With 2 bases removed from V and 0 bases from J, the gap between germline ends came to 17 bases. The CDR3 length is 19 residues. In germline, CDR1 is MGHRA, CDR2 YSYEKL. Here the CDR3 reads CASSQKGDTLASGANVLTF. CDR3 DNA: TGCGCCAGCAGCCAAAAGGGGGACACACTTGCCTCTGGGGCCAACGTCCTGACTTTC.

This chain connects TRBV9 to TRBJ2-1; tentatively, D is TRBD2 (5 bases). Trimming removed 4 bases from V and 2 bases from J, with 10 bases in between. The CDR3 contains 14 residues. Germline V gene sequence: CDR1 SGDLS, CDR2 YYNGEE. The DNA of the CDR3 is TGTGCCAGCAGCTTATTAGCGACCTACAATGAGCAGTTCTTC. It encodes CASSLLATYNEQFF.

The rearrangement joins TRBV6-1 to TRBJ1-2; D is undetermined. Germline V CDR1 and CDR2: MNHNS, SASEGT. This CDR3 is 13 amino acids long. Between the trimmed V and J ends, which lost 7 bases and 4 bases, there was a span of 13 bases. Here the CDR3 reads CASTPVLTYGYTF. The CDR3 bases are TGTGCCAGCACCCCAGTTCTTACCTATGGCTACACCTTC.

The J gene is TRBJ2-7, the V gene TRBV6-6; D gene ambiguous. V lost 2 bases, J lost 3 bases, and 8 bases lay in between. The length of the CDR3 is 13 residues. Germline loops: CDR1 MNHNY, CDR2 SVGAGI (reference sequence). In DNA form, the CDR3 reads TGTGCCAGCAGTTACGGAGAACTCTACGAGCAGTACTTC. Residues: CASSYGELYEQYF.

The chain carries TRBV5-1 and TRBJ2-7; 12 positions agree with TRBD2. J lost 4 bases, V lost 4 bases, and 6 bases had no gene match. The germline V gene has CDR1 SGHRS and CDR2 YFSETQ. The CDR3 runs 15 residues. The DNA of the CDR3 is TGCGCCAGCAGCGGGCTAGCGGGAGGGAATTACGAGCAGTACTTC. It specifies CASSGLAGGNYEQYF.

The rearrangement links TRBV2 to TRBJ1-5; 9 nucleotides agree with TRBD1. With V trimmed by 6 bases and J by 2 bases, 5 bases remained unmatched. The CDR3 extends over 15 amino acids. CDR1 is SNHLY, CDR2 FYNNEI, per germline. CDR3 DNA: TGTGCCAGCAGAGCGGACAGGGGAGGCAATCAGCCCCAGCATTTT. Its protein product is CASRADRGGNQPQHF.

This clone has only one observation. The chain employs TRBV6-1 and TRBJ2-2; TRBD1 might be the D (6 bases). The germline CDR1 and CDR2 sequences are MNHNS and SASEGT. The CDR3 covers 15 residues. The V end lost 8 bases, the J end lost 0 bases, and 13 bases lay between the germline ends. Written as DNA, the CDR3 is TGTGCCAGCGGGGTGGGACACCCGAACACCGGGGAGCTGTTTTTT. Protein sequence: CASGVGHPNTGELFF.